This is a list of T cell receptor beta chains from one sample in a study of cytomegalovirus exposure and HLA in healthy donors. The method was immunoSEQ multiplex PCR; TCRdb's version includes in-frame clones alone and lacks a portion of them. The top ten hold under 3% of the sample, which has over 150,000 clones, around 77% seen once. The sample comprised PBMCs. Source of these receptors: a woman younger than 45 in good health and CMV-seronegative. Both conserved end residues are part of each CDR3.

J gene,V gene,CDR3 protein
TRBJ2-1,TRBV2,CASSRDRVHNEQFF
TRBJ1-1,TRBV19,CASSLGQGNTEAFF
TRBJ2-5,TRBV2,CASGREQETQYF
TRBJ2-3,TRBV9,CASSVRERDTQYF
TRBJ2-7,TRBV28,CASSWAGTVHYEQYF
TRBJ2-3,TRBV6-4,CASSGLAGEADTQYF
TRBJ1-1,TRBV7-9,CASSPLKPTEAFF
TRBJ1-1,TRBV6-4,CASSDLTRNRAEAFF
TRBJ1-4,TRBV5-1,CASSQGTENEKLFF
TRBJ1-1,TRBV19,CASRRRGLTEAFF
TRBJ2-7,TRBV5-4,CASSSSLAGYQEQYF
TRBJ2-1,TRBV6-5,CASSIAGEDYNEQFF
TRBJ2-1,TRBV4-1,CASSRLQGNEQFF
TRBJ2-6,TRBV9,CASSAGTGPLSGANVLTF
TRBJ2-7,TRBV5-1,CASSLEDRGGYEQYF
TRBJ1-4,TRBV12-5,CASGFSRRGLFF
TRBJ2-3,TRBV6-5,CASSYTGVTDTQYF
TRBJ1-2,TRBV5-4,CASRKGQAEGYTF
TRBJ2-7,TRBV5-1,CASSFAGTGDEQYF
TRBJ1-1,TRBV5-1,CASSRKGQGAEGEAFF
TRBJ2-3,TRBV6-5,CASGASGSTDTQYF
TRBJ1-5,TRBV27,CASSLRGSHQPQHF
TRBJ2-3,TRBV6-5,CASRSGNTDTQYF
TRBJ2-4,TRBV2,CASYRENIQYF
TRBJ1-2,TRBV5-1,CASSSETAPYGYTF